This T cell receptor beta chain was identified during a study of blood T cell repertoires in COVID-19. Background on the study: Sites in the United States, Italy and Spain provided acute and convalescent COVID-19 samples. Sources were T cells, B-cell-depleted T cells, or PBMCs; the material itself was cDNA or gDNA.

Authors' methods: Reference gene primer amplification gave estimated nucleated cell counts. TCRdb keeps only in-frame clones here, not all; method: immunoSEQ multiplex PCR. D and trimming come from the DNA, and the V and J calls and clone size come from that table. The sample lists around 60,000 clones, 84% occurring once. Germline V lookup: CDR1 LNHDA, CDR2 SQIVND (reference sequence). Trimming took off 6 bases at V and 0 bases at J, with 9 bases between the two ends. The CDR3 length is 14 residues. The specimen was peripheral blood. The genes are TRBV19 and TRBJ1-3; D ambiguous. This TCR came from a man aged 55-75 years with COVID-19, enrolled during active disease. The CDR3 spells CASSSSTSGNTIYF. The CDR3 DNA reads as TGTGCCAGTAGCTCTTCTACCTCTGGAAACACCATATATTTT. The entire variable domain, with the rest obtained from reference TRBV19 and TRBJ1-3, is as follows: DGGITQSPKYLFRKEGQNVTLSCEQNLNHDAMYWYRQDPGQGLRLIYYSQIVNDFQKGDIAEGYSVSREKKESFPLTVTSAQKNPTAFYLCASSSSTSGNTIYFGEGSWLTVV.